The sequence of this TCR beta chain was determined in a study of CD8 T cells in ankylosing spondylitis (dated by TCRdb to 2016 to 2017). At the level of the whole study: The study profiled T cell receptor beta repertoires in healthy donors and ankylosing spondylitis patients to find disease-linked TCR variants. The whole study cohort included under 140 healthy donors and over 20 ankylosing spondylitis patients. Peripheral blood was sampled, and synovial fluid was also collected from ankylosing spondylitis patients.

The reads were generated on an Illumina HiSeq 2500. Quantitative 5'-RACE with molecular barcodes was used to prepare TCR beta libraries. Under the source paper's analysis protocol: To identify disease-linked TCR variants, a new computational method was used, one built on a probabilistic model of VDJ rearrangement. TCRdb cleaned the public reads at Q25 with fastp, built clones with MiXCR and kept in-frame beta chains. CDR3 protein sequences are deduplicated, and each keeps its most common genes and DNA. The V and J calls here are based on TCRdb, not the publication. This sample is represented by some 300,000 distinct CDR3 sequences; around 20% of them were singletons. Together, the top ten hold roughly 3.6% of the sample. This clonotype was observed at least ten times. No cognate antigen has been identified for it. Within one base of it there is no much larger clone, and no base qualities were kept.

The germline V gene (reference sequence) sets CDR1 to SGHKS and CDR2 to YYEKEE. Here V drops 4 bases and J drops 3 bases, and the junction holds 8 bases not matched to any gene. From cysteine to phenylalanine, the CDR3 is 17 amino acids long. The entry retains the CDR3 DNA only, 51 bases that are in frame from base 1. Here is what the overall study found, with its caveats: The disease-linked clones were reported as significantly enriched in matched synovial fluid samples from ankylosing spondylitis patients. Some motif variants were previously reported in synovial fluid and blood of reactive arthritis patients, suggesting common disease-initiation mechanisms. The disease-linked clones had a CD8+ phenotype and were found at relatively low frequencies in peripheral blood. A TCR beta motif of several highly homologous amino acid variants appeared characteristic of blood from ankylosing spondylitis patients.

The material sequenced was blood, either unsorted or a sorted T cell fraction (not recorded which). The sequence came from a female donor with ankylosing spondylitis or in good health (not recorded which). In this chain, TRBV5-5 is recombined with TRBJ2-3, with TRBD2 identical over 13 junction bases. Here is the DNA: TGTGCCAGCAGCATGGGGACTAGCGGGACGGGGACAGATACGCAGTATTTT. It is translated as CASSMGTSGTGTDTQYF. The variable domain in full, with residues beyond the CDR3 obtained from the reference TRBV5-5 and TRBJ2-3 genes, is DAGVTQSPTHLIKTRGQQVTLRCSPISGHKSVSWYQQVLGQGPQFIFQYYEKEERGRGNFPDRFSARQFPNYSSELNVNALLLGDSALYLCASSMGTSGTGTDTQYFGPGTRLTVL.